The 5 T cell receptor beta chains in this list originate from one sample, sequenced in a study of beta chain features in type 1 diabetes. Isolated RNA was reverse transcribed in full, so expressed TCRB transcripts were sequenced. The data were produced by immunoSEQ multiplex PCR, yet TCRdb's version contains in-frame clones alone and is incomplete. The sample contains 150,000 to 200,000 clones, around 9% of which appear only once. Their recognized antigens are unknown. Points from the study as a whole: TCRB CDR3 length was moderately but significantly reduced in all four CD4+ subsets of Type 1 diabetes patients.

The sample was central memory CD4+ T cells from blood. The receptors were gathered from a woman in her thirties with type 1 diabetes.

The table lists this clone with many counts. This chain connects TRBV2 to TRBJ1-5; D remains ambiguous. CDR3 size: 13 residues. Trimming left V 5 bases short and J 0 bases short, with 5 bases between. From germline, CDR1 is SNHLY and CDR2 FYNNEI. CDR3 in DNA: TGTGCCAGCAGTCAGAATAGCAATCAGCCCCAGCATTTT. Translating it yields CASSQNSNQPQHF.

This chain joins TRBV18 and TRBJ1-1, with 7 bases that match TRBD1. CDR3 length equals 15 residues. Trimming cost V 6 bases and J 1 base; bases outside gene matches: 8. Germline V gene sequence: CDR1 KGHSH, CDR2 LQKENI. CDR3 residues: CASSLYDRANTEAFF. CDR3 bases: TGTGCCAGCTCCCTTTATGACAGGGCGAACACTGAAGCTTTCTTT.

In DNA, the CDR3 is TGTGCCAGCAGCTTAAACCCGGGAGCCAGAGATACGCAGTATTTT. It specifies CASSLNPGARDTQYF. The chain combines TRBV7-3 with TRBJ2-3; D possibly corresponds to TRBD2 (6 bases). The germline gives CDR1 SGHTA, CDR2 FQGTGA. Trimming cost V 1 base and J 5 bases, with 13 bases left between them. The CDR3 runs 15 residues.

The chain joins TRBV30 to TRBJ1-5; D remains unclear. Trimming stripped 1 base from V and 0 bases from J, with 4 bases between. CDR3 length equals 13 residues. Germline-derived CDR1 and CDR2 are GTSNPN and SVGIG (reference sequence). The CDR3 region is CAWSESSNQPQHF. As DNA, the CDR3 is TGTGCCTGGAGTGAGAGTAGCAATCAGCCCCAGCATTTT.

This clone was counted only a few times. This sequence joins TRBV18 and TRBJ1-1; 7 positions agree with TRBD1. V shed 6 bases and J 0 bases; nucleotides not matched to a gene: 7. This CDR3 has 15 residues. Looked up from germline, CDR1 is KGHSH and CDR2 is LQKENI. This CDR3 is CASSPTGQVNTEAFF. The CDR3, as DNA: TGTGCCAGCTCCCCCACCGGACAGGTGAACACTGAAGCTTTCTTT.